This T cell receptor beta chain emerged from a study of response to subunit inactivated influenza vaccine. Study-level findings and limits: The authors suggested that few new T cells are recruited per seasonal influenza vaccination.

The sample holds many counts of this clonotype. No antigen is known for it. Germline V gives CDR1 MGHDK, CDR2 SYGVNS. The CDR3 contains 12 residues. V lost 3 bases and J lost 4, with 5 bases in between. TCRdb re-derived calls from the RT-PCR reads in MiXCR, one entry per CDR3 protein. The table includes fewer than 600,000 distinct CDR3 sequences, 7.2% detected once. Specimen: PBMCs from blood, collected less than 25 months after vaccination. This chain links TRBV25-1 with TRBJ2-3, with no clear D. The clonotype was recovered from a man between 50 and 69 years old who received an inactivated influenza vaccine. This CDR3 reads CASSDSSDTQYF. CDR3 sequence (DNA): TGTGCCAGCAGTGACAGTTCAGATACGCAGTATTTT. Using reference TRBV25-1 and TRBJ2-3 for the parts outside the CDR3, the full variable domain is EADIYQTPRYLVIGTGKKITLECSQTMGHDKMYWYQQDPGMELHLIHYSYGVNSTEKGDLSSESTVSRIRTEHFPLTLESARPSHTSQYLCASSDSSDTQYFGPGTRLTVL.